Listed here are 30 T cell receptor beta chains from one sample, sequenced in a study of blood T cell repertoires in COVID-19. Method: immunoSEQ multiplex PCR; TCRdb's copy keeps in-frame clones and lacks some. The sample has 60,000 or so clones, around four fifths seen once; the top ten hold 15% to 25%. The specimen was peripheral blood. The receptors here all came from a man aged 30-40 years with COVID-19, enrolled during active disease.

The chain links TRBV4-3 to TRBJ2-2; 7 nucleotides agree with TRBD1. The CDR3 extends over 15 amino acids. From germline, CDR1 is LGHNA and CDR2 YSLEER. V lost 1 base and J lost 4; bases outside the gene matches: 3. The CDR3 here is CASSQGTGITGELFF. The CDR3, as DNA: TGCGCCAGCAGCCAAGGGACAGGAATCACCGGGGAGCTGTTTTTT.

J is TRBJ1-5 and V is TRBV6-5, with 7 nucleotides matching TRBD1. Germline V lookup: CDR1 MNHEY, CDR2 SVGAGI. Trimming at V came to 5 bases and at J to 13 bases, leaving 5 bases not matched to a gene. The CDR3 is 11 amino acids. CDR3 in amino acids: CASSNRGPQHF. As DNA, the CDR3 is TGTGCCAGCAGTAACAGGGGCCCTCAGCATTTT.

The rearrangement uses TRBV30 and TRBJ1-4, with 10 nucleotides matching TRBD1. This CDR3 region has 14 residues. V lost 5 bases, J lost 7 bases, and 7 bases stayed unmatched. CDR1 and CDR2 from the germline V gene are GTSNPN and SVGIG (reference sequence). CDR3 coding DNA: TGTGCCTGGCGAACCGGGACAGGGGCTGAAAAACTGTTTTTT. This translates into CAWRTGTGAEKLFF.

This chain joins TRBV5-5 and TRBJ1-6; 7 nucleotides align to TRBD1. J lost 2 bases, V lost 0 bases, and 5 bases had no gene match. The CDR3 is 17 residues long. Germline loops: CDR1 SGHKS, CDR2 YYEKEE (reference sequence). As DNA, the CDR3 is TGTGCCAGCAGCTTGGGACAGGGCAGCACCTATAATTCACCCCTCCACTTT. This codes for CASSLGQGSTYNSPLHF.

CDR3: CASSSGTGLDSPLHF. For the CDR3, the DNA is TGTGCCAGCAGTTCCGGGACAGGGCTGGATTCACCCCTCCACTTT. V and J are TRBV28 and TRBJ1-6, with TRBD1 matching 9 bases. CDR1 is MDHEN and CDR2 is SYDVKM in the germline V gene. V shed 4 bases and J 8 bases; nucleotides not matched to a gene: 6. This CDR3 has 15 amino acids.

This clone was picked up a small number of times. This rearrangement joins TRBV4-1 to TRBJ2-6; TRBD1 is a possible D gene (6 bases). Germline CDR1 MGHRA, CDR2 YSYEKL. The CDR3 is 17 amino acids. V lost 1 base, J lost 0 bases, and 10 bases lay in between. The CDR3 DNA follows: TGCGCCAGCAGCCAAGGTGACAGGCTCTCTGGGGCCAACGTCCTGACTTTC. It is translated as CASSQGDRLSGANVLTF.

The chain has TRBV7-2 and TRBJ2-7, with D possibly TRBD2 on 5 matching bases. Looked up from germline, CDR1 is SGHTA and CDR2 is FQGNSA. The CDR3 consists of 14 residues. Trimming shortened V by 3 bases and J by 3 bases, and 12 bases separated the two germline ends. The chain's CDR3 is CASSLSSGNYEQYF. CDR3 DNA: TGTGCCAGCAGCTTGTCATCCGGGAACTACGAGCAGTACTTC.

The chain has TRBV5-6 and TRBJ2-3, with 7 positions matching TRBD1. The CDR3 runs to 14 residues. V trimming: 4 bases; J trimming: 6 bases; junction bases outside the gene matches: 8. Germline assignment: CDR1 SGHDT and CDR2 YYEEEE. CDR3 amino acids: CASSVQGVRDTQYF. In DNA, the CDR3 is TGTGCCAGCAGCGTTCAGGGGGTAAGGGATACGCAGTATTTT. The entire variable domain, with the rest obtained from reference TRBV5-6 and TRBJ2-3, is as follows: DAGVTQSPTHLIKTRGQQVTLRCSPKSGHDTVSWYQQALGQGPQFIFQYYEEEERQRGNFPDRFSGHQFPNYSSELNVNALLLGDSALYLCASSVQGVRDTQYFGPGTRLTVL.

The genes are TRBV5-1 and TRBJ2-5; D is unclear. The length of the CDR3 is 15 residues. V lost 2 bases, J lost 4 bases, and 15 bases lay in between. From germline, CDR1 is SGHRS and CDR2 YFSETQ. This CDR3 is CASSFDGLAAETQYF. In DNA form, the CDR3 reads TGCGCCAGCAGCTTCGACGGGTTGGCGGCAGAGACCCAGTACTTC.

The chain carries TRBV2 and TRBJ1-5; possibly TRBD1 for D (5 bases). The CDR3 extends over 15 amino acids. Germline V gene lookup returns CDR1 SNHLY and CDR2 FYNNEI. Trimming pared 8 bases from V and 4 bases from J, leaving 18 bases between. CDR3 sequence reads: CASEAVTAGNQPQHF. DNA for the CDR3: TGTGCCAGCGAGGCCGTGACAGCGGGGAATCAGCCCCAGCATTTT. The whole variable domain, filled in from reference TRBV2 and TRBJ1-5, reads EPEVTQTPSHQVTQMGQEVILRCVPISNHLYFYWYRQILGQKVEFLVSFYNNEISEKSEIFDDQFSVERPDGSNFTLKIRSTKLEDSAMYFCASEAVTAGNQPQHFGDGTRLSIL.

The chain is built from TRBV7-6 and TRBJ2-1; 8 bases map to TRBD2. V dropped 4 bases and J dropped 6; count of bases not matched to a gene: 8. The CDR3 runs to 15 residues. Germline loops: CDR1 SGHVS, CDR2 FNYEAQ. This CDR3 is CASSSGGLPFNEQFF. As DNA, the CDR3 is TGTGCCAGCAGCTCGGGGGGGCTCCCCTTCAATGAGCAGTTCTTC.

The chain is built from TRBV6-5 and TRBJ2-7; 9 nucleotides match TRBD1. Germline values: CDR1 MNHEY, CDR2 SVGAGI. The V segment lost 6 bases and the J segment 2 bases; nucleotides outside the gene matches: 8. The CDR3 has 15 amino acids. CDR3 amino acids: CASSSTGTGPYEQYF. DNA for the CDR3: TGTGCCAGCAGCTCTACCGGGACAGGGCCCTACGAGCAGTACTTC.

This sequence joins TRBV6-5 and TRBJ2-7, with D possibly TRBD1 on 5 matching bases. The ends were cut back, 5 bases at V and 4 bases at J, with 12 bases in the middle. The germline CDR1 and CDR2 sequences are MNHEY and SVGAGI. The CDR3 runs 13 residues. The CDR3 reads CASSQTQGYEQYF. The CDR3 DNA reads as TGTGCCAGCAGTCAAACTCAGGGTTACGAGCAGTACTTC.

The gene calls are TRBV27 and TRBJ2-2, with 7 nucleotides matching TRBD2. CDR3 length equals 16 residues. Trimming at V came to 6 bases and at J to 0 bases, leaving 7 bases not matched to a gene. Germline V gene lookup returns CDR1 MNHEY and CDR2 SMNVEV (reference sequence). Written as DNA, the CDR3 is TGTGCCAGCAGCCCGACTAGCATCACGAACACCGGGGAGCTGTTTTTT. Amino acid sequence: CASSPTSITNTGELFF.

This clone was observed a few times. The V gene is TRBV19, the J gene TRBJ2-2; the match to TRBD1 covers 7 bases. The CDR3 loop spans 16 amino acids. Germline CDR1 LNHDA, CDR2 SQIVND (reference sequence). V lost 4 bases and J lost 4; bases outside the gene matches: 9. The CDR3 here is CASSRDTGALTGELFF. CDR3 nucleotide sequence: TGTGCCAGTAGTAGGGATACAGGGGCCCTCACCGGGGAGCTGTTTTTT. The full variable domain, completed using reference TRBV19 and TRBJ2-2, is DGGITQSPKYLFRKEGQNVTLSCEQNLNHDAMYWYRQDPGQGLRLIYYSQIVNDFQKGDIAEGYSVSREKKESFPLTVTSAQKNPTAFYLCASSRDTGALTGELFFGEGSRLTVL.

The gene calls are TRBV7-9 and TRBJ1-2, with 9 bases identical to TRBD1. V gave up 1 base and J gave up 8 bases; unmatched junction bases: 5. Germline V gene sequence: CDR1 SEHNR, CDR2 FQNEAQ (reference sequence). CDR3 length: 14 amino acids. The CDR3 DNA sequence: TGTGCCAGCAGCTTAGACCGGACAGGGGACGGCTACACCTTC. Amino acids: CASSLDRTGDGYTF.

This clone was found once. The V call is TRBV29-1, the J call TRBJ2-7, with 8 bases that match TRBD1. Trimming cost V 4 bases and J 7 bases; bases outside gene matches: 9. Germline loops: CDR1 SQVTM, CDR2 ANQGSEA. This CDR3 is 13 amino acids long. The CDR3 loop reads CSVVVDRVGEQYF. The CDR3, as DNA: TGCAGCGTTGTGGTGGACAGGGTGGGGGAGCAGTACTTC.

This chain connects TRBV6-2 or TRBV6-3 to TRBJ2-2; 10 nucleotides agree with TRBD2. The V and J ends lost 5 bases and 4 bases, in that order; junction bases with no gene match: 19. Per germline, CDR1 MNHEY and CDR2 SVGEGT. The CDR3 sequence is 20 residues long. The CDR3 region has the DNA TGTGCCAGCAGTACAATCCACCTTTCCGCCAGCGGGGGGGTCACCGGGGAGCTGTTTTTT. Translating gives CASSTIHLSASGGVTGELFF.

The chain combines TRBV3-1 (or the pseudogene TRBV3-2) with TRBJ1-2; 10 bases map to TRBD1. There are 16 residues in the CDR3. The V and J ends lost 3 bases and 2 bases, in that order; junction bases with no gene match: 6. Germline V gene sequence: CDR1 LGHDT, CDR2 YNNKEL (reference sequence). The CDR3, as DNA: TGTGCCAGCAGCCAGACAGGGGGCTCCTCCAACTATGGCTACACCTTC. Translated, it gives CASSQTGGSSNYGYTF.

The chain is built from TRBV2 and TRBJ2-3; D may be TRBD1 (5 bases). Trimming took 3 bases from V and 2 from J, leaving 21 bases between them. CDR3 length: 18 amino acids. Germline CDR1 is SNHLY and CDR2 is FYNNEI. The CDR3 reads CASSEAQEGAESTDTQYF. The CDR3 DNA reads TGTGCCAGCAGTGAGGCACAGGAAGGGGCAGAGTCCACAGATACGCAGTATTTT.

The CDR3 loop is CASRRTGGNNEQFF. CDR3 coding DNA: TGTGCCAGCAGACGGACGGGGGGCAACAATGAGCAGTTCTTC. The genes are TRBV2 and TRBJ2-1; tentatively, D is TRBD2 (7 bases). This CDR3 spans 14 amino acids. Between the trimmed V and J ends, which lost 6 bases and 5 bases, there was a span of 14 bases. Germline V gives CDR1 SNHLY, CDR2 FYNNEI.

The chain employs TRBV19 and TRBJ2-3, with 8 bases aligning to TRBD1. Germline loops: CDR1 LNHDA, CDR2 SQIVND (reference sequence). With V trimmed by 6 bases and J by 3 bases, 5 bases remained unmatched. The CDR3 runs to 14 residues. In nucleotides, the CDR3 is TGTGCCAGTAGCGCAGGGGGCGGGACAGATACGCAGTATTTT. It codes for CASSAGGGTDTQYF.

The genes are TRBV6-5 and TRBJ1-1, with TRBD1 matching 7 bases. The junction had 4 bases not matched to a gene; V was cut back by 5 bases and J by 1 base. Germline-derived CDR1 and CDR2 are MNHEY and SVGAGI. CDR3 size: 14 residues. DNA for the CDR3: TGTGCCAGCAGTCTAGGGGGCACGAACACTGAAGCTTTCTTT. Translated, it gives CASSLGGTNTEAFF.

This chain connects TRBV9 to TRBJ2-1, with a weak D call TRBD2 (5 bases). Between the trimmed V and J ends, which lost 0 bases and 6 bases, there was a span of 13 bases. CDR3 size: 15 residues. From germline, CDR1 is SGDLS and CDR2 YYNGEE. CDR3 nucleotide sequence: TGTGCCAGCAGCGTAGGGATCGGGGTTACCAATGAGCAGTTCTTC. The encoded protein is CASSVGIGVTNEQFF.

The chain couples TRBV27 to TRBJ2-2; a weak D match, TRBD1 (5 bases). With 2 bases removed from V and 8 bases from J, the gap between germline ends came to 21 bases. CDR1 MNHEY and CDR2 SMNVEV come from the germline V gene (reference sequence). This CDR3 is built from 17 residues. The CDR3 loop reads CASSLASWQGVRGELFF. CDR3 coding DNA: TGTGCCAGCAGTTTAGCTAGTTGGCAGGGTGTCAGGGGGGAGCTGTTTTTT.

This clone was picked up a small number of times. The rearrangement uses TRBV5-6 and TRBJ1-1; D gene uncertain. The V gene's germline CDR1 is SGHDT and CDR2 YYEEEE. V was clipped by 4 bases and J by 5 bases, with 18 bases between them. The CDR3 spans 15 residues. CDR3 coding DNA: TGTGCCAGCAGCCCAGAGGAACGGTTCAAGACTGAAGCTTTCTTT. This codes for CASSPEERFKTEAFF.

The CDR3 DNA is TGTGCCAGCAGCGGGGGGGGCGCGGGCGGCTACACCTTC. Translated: CASSGGGAGGYTF. The chain recombines TRBV5-5 with TRBJ1-2; D might be TRBD1 (6 bases). Germline V gene data show CDR1 as SGHKS and CDR2 as YYEKEE (reference sequence). The V gene lost 4 bases and the J gene lost 8 bases, with 15 bases spanning the gap. The CDR3 contains 13 residues.

The V and J genes are TRBV6-5 and TRBJ1-2; D perhaps matches TRBD1 (6 bases). Germline V gives CDR1 MNHEY, CDR2 SVGAGI. With 8 bases removed from V and 6 bases from J, the gap between germline ends came to 13 bases. This CDR3 region has 12 residues. CDR3 bases: TGTGCCAGCCGGGACACCACGAATGGCTACACCTTC. Protein product: CASRDTTNGYTF.

This clone was observed once. The rearrangement uses TRBV6-5 and TRBJ2-2, with 10 bases fitting TRBD2. CDR3 length: 15 residues. CDR1 is MNHEY, CDR2 SVGAGI, per germline. After removal of 8 bases from V and 5 bases from J, the junction contained 8 bases not matched to a gene. CDR3 amino acids: CASGAGGFSTGELFF. DNA for the CDR3: TGTGCCAGCGGAGCGGGGGGGTTTAGTACCGGGGAGCTGTTTTTT.

The gene calls are TRBV7-2 and TRBJ2-3, with no clear D. The germline gives CDR1 SGHTA, CDR2 FQGNSA. There are 13 residues in the CDR3. The V and J ends lost 4 bases and 4 bases respectively, with 9 bases between them. CDR3 loop: CASSSAMPDTQYF. In DNA, the CDR3 is TGTGCCAGCAGCTCCGCGATGCCAGATACGCAGTATTTT.